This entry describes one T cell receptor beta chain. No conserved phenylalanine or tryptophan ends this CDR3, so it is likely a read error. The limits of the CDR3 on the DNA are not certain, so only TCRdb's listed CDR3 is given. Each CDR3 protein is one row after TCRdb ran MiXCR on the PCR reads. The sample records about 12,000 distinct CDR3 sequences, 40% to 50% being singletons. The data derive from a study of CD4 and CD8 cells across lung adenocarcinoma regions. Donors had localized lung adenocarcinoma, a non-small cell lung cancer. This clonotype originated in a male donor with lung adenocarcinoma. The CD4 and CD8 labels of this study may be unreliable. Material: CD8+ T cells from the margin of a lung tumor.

Here the CDR3 reads CASRGRGRATRYS. The chain recombines TRBV27 with TRBJ2-5; the table's D call, TRBD2, was not checked against the DNA. The CDR3 spans 13 amino acids, including both terminal residues. The V gene's germline CDR1 is MNHEY and CDR2 SMNVEV (reference sequence).